Described below is a single T cell receptor (beta chain) sequence and its context. The data derive from a study of technical replicates of blood from a handful of donors. J lost 5 bases, V lost 4 bases, and 2 bases had no gene match. Germline CDR1 and CDR2: SGHRS and YFSETQ. CDR3 length: 13 amino acids. The protocol was immunoSEQ multiplex PCR, while the TCRdb copy is restricted to in-frame clones and leaves out a portion. Of more than 65,000 clones in the sample, 95% to 98% were seen once. The chain employs TRBV5-1 and TRBJ2-2, with 7 bases that match TRBD1. Sequencing was performed on T cells isolated from PBMCs. This sequence was found in a human donor in good health. CDR3 amino acids: CASSTGVTGELFF. CDR3 nucleotide sequence: TGCGCCAGCAGCACAGGGGTTACCGGGGAGCTGTTTTTT.